Below, 26 T cell receptor beta chains from the same sample are listed, as sequenced in a study of neoadjuvant nivolumab and ipilimumab in lung cancer. The protocol was immunoSEQ multiplex PCR, while the TCRdb copy is restricted to in-frame clones and leaves out a portion. Among tens of thousands of clones listed, just over 90% were seen once. The source material was peripheral blood, sampled after neoadjuvant nivolumab, alone or with ipilimumab, at or shortly before surgery. These receptors were obtained from an adult with non-small cell lung cancer.

The chain uses TRBV4-1 and TRBJ1-2; unclear D gene. This CDR3 has 12 residues. In germline, CDR1 is MGHRA, CDR2 YSYEKL. Trimming removed 1 base at V and 3 bases at J, with 3 bases between. The CDR3 loop is CASSQGYYGYTF. The CDR3 region has the DNA TGCGCCAGCAGCCAAGGGTACTATGGCTACACCTTC.

In nucleotides, the CDR3 is TGTGCCAGCAGCGCCCCTGGGGGAACTGAAGCTTTCTTT. Translating it yields CASSAPGGTEAFF. This sequence joins TRBV5-4 and TRBJ1-1; D possibly corresponds to TRBD1 (5 bases). The CDR3 spans 13 residues. With 4 bases removed from V and 5 bases from J, the gap between germline ends came to 12 bases. The germline gives CDR1 SGHNT, CDR2 YYREEE (reference sequence).

In this sample, this clone turned up once. The V and J genes are TRBV5-1 and TRBJ1-5; D uncertain. Germline V CDR1 and CDR2: SGHRS, YFSETQ. The CDR3 is 13 residues long. V was shortened by 0 bases and J by 5 bases, with 6 bases between the two germline ends. CDR3 coding DNA: TGCGCCAGCAGCTTGGTTGGGGATCAGCCCCAGCATTTT. Amino acids: CASSLVGDQPQHF.

The chain couples TRBV11-3 to TRBJ1-1; D is ambiguous. The germline gives CDR1 SGHNT, CDR2 YENEEA. The CDR3 runs to 14 residues. V was clipped by 1 base and J by 0 bases, with 6 bases between them. The CDR3 loop is CASSLGGMNTEAFF. The CDR3 region has the DNA TGTGCCAGCAGCTTAGGGGGTATGAACACTGAAGCTTTCTTT.

Comment on this clone: In the same sample, other DNA sequences code for this CDR3. The rearrangement links TRBV5-6 to TRBJ2-5, with D perhaps matching TRBD1 (6 bases). The germline V gene has CDR1 SGHDT and CDR2 YYEEEE. CDR3 length: 13 residues. V lost 5 bases, J lost 2 bases, and 10 bases lay in between. CDR3 loop: CASSLGQQETQYF. CDR3 nucleotide sequence: TGTGCCAGCAGTCTTGGACAGCAAGAGACCCAGTACTTC.

The CDR3 region is CASSLGGGNEKLFF. The DNA for the CDR3 is TGTGCCAGCAGCTTAGGGGGCGGAAATGAAAAACTGTTTTTT. The chain combines TRBV13 with TRBJ1-4; D is ambiguous. This CDR3 is 14 amino acids long. Trimming stripped 0 bases from V and 5 bases from J, with 7 bases between. Germline CDR1 reads PRHDT; CDR2 reads FYEKMQ (reference sequence).

This clone appeared once. The chain has TRBV4-1 and TRBJ2-7; D is perhaps TRBD1 (6 bases). V lost 1 base and J 9 bases, leaving 13 bases between the germline ends. The CDR3 is 13 residues long. CDR1 and CDR2 from the germline V gene are MGHRA and YSYEKL. CDR3 in DNA: TGCGCCAGCAGCCAAGGGTTCGAGGGGGTGCAGTACTTC. Translation gives CASSQGFEGVQYF.

The chain links TRBV4-2 to TRBJ1-1, with D maybe TRBD1 (5 bases). The germline V and J ends were trimmed by 0 bases and 3 bases, with 20 bases remaining between them. The CDR3 is 18 residues long. In germline, CDR1 is LGHNA, CDR2 YNFKEQ. CDR3 nucleotide sequence: TGTGCCAGCAGCCAAGATCGGGGACGAGTTCGGGAGGACACTGAAGCTTTCTTT. The encoded protein is CASSQDRGRVREDTEAFF.

The chain couples TRBV27 to TRBJ2-1; D ambiguous. CDR1 and CDR2 from the germline V gene are MNHEY and SMNVEV (reference sequence). Deletions cut 1 base from V and 12 bases from J, with 13 bases between. CDR3 size: 13 residues. Written as DNA, the CDR3 is TGTGCCAGCAGTTTATACGTTTTCGAATCGCAGTTCTTC. Its translation: CASSLYVFESQFF.

The rearrangement links TRBV7-2 to TRBJ2-7, with D hard to call. The V gene lost 3 bases and the J gene lost 3 bases, with 15 bases spanning the gap. CDR1 SGHTA and CDR2 FQGNSA come from the germline V gene. The CDR3 sequence is 15 residues long. CDR3 bases: TGTGCCAGCAGCTTTGGGCAACACCCGCTCTACGAGCAGTACTTC. The encoded protein is CASSFGQHPLYEQYF. Based on the CDR3 plus reference TRBV7-2 and TRBJ2-7, the full variable domain is GAGVSQSPSNKVTEKGKDVELRCDPISGHTALYWYRQSLGQGLEFLIYFQGNSAPDKSGLPSDRFSAERTGGSVSTLTIQRTQQEDSAVYLCASSFGQHPLYEQYFGPGTRLTVT.

The gene calls are TRBV18 and TRBJ1-2, with D possibly being TRBD1 (6 bases). CDR1 is KGHSH, CDR2 LQKENI, per germline. CDR3 length: 13 residues. With 3 bases removed from V and 2 bases from J, the gap between germline ends came to 7 bases. The CDR3 nucleotides read TGTGCCAGCTCACCGGACAGCAACTATGGCTACACCTTC. Translated, it gives CASSPDSNYGYTF.

The chain uses TRBV27 and TRBJ2-3, with 12 bases lining up with TRBD2. V gave up 1 base and J gave up 2 bases; unmatched junction bases: 7. Germline CDR1 is MNHEY and CDR2 is SMNVEV (reference sequence). CDR3 length: 18 amino acids. CDR3 sequence: CASSLFVTSGGHTDTQYF. The CDR3 DNA reads TGTGCCAGCAGTTTATTCGTGACTAGCGGGGGCCACACAGATACGCAGTATTTT.

The chain uses TRBV7-2 and TRBJ2-2, with D hard to call. Germline V lookup: CDR1 SGHTA, CDR2 FQGNSA. Trimming removed 1 base at V and 0 bases at J, with 6 bases between. The CDR3 totals 15 residues. CDR3: CASSLGIANTGELFF. The CDR3 coding sequence is TGTGCCAGCAGCTTAGGGATCGCGAACACCGGGGAGCTGTTTTTT.

This clone was observed a single time. The V gene is TRBV28, the J gene TRBJ2-1; 10 nucleotides line up with TRBD1. The CDR3 consists of 17 residues. J was trimmed by 7 bases and V by 2 bases; bases with no gene match: 11. Germline V CDR1 and CDR2: MDHEN, SYDVKM. The CDR3 loop reads CASSLISWDRGGNEQFF. The CDR3 DNA follows: TGTGCCAGCAGTTTAATTAGCTGGGACAGGGGAGGGAATGAGCAGTTCTTC.

The chain combines TRBV5-8 with TRBJ2-7, with 10 positions matching TRBD1. Per germline, CDR1 SGHTS and CDR2 YDEGEE. There are 16 residues in the CDR3. V shed 2 bases and J 3 bases; nucleotides not matched to a gene: 8. The CDR3 region has the DNA TGTGCCAGCAGCTTTATATTTGGGACAGGGGTCTACGAGCAGTACTTC. Protein sequence: CASSFIFGTGVYEQYF.

The chain employs TRBV10-3 and TRBJ2-7; perhaps TRBD1 as D (6 bases). V lost 7 bases to trimming and J lost 1 base, with 14 bases between them. This CDR3 is 14 amino acids long. Per germline, CDR1 ENHRY and CDR2 SYGVKD. As DNA, the CDR3 is TGTGCCATCACCGGACGACAGGATTCCTACGAGCAGTACTTC. Protein: CAITGRQDSYEQYF.

This clone was recorded only once. The chain couples TRBV4-3 to TRBJ1-4; TRBD1 might be the D (5 bases). The germline gives CDR1 LGHNA, CDR2 YSLEER. This CDR3 is 15 amino acids long. Deletions cut 0 bases from V and 7 bases from J, with 12 bases between. The CDR3, as DNA: TGCGCCAGCAGCCAAGATTGGGACTTCGGTGAAAAACTGTTTTTT. Amino acid sequence: CASSQDWDFGEKLFF.

The chain combines TRBV12-2 with TRBJ2-7; no check of the table's D call, TRBD1, against the DNA was made. TRBV12-2 is labeled a pseudogene. The CDR3 runs to 16 residues. CDR3 nucleotides: TGTGCAAGTCGCTCCAAACAGGGGGCCGGGTCCTACGAGCAGTACTTC. This codes for CASRSKQGAGSYEQYF.

The CDR3 is CASSEPARIEAFF. The CDR3 DNA reads TGTGCCAGCAGTGAGCCGGCGAGAATTGAAGCTTTCTTT. The chain uses TRBV2 and TRBJ1-1; D gene unclear. The CDR3 has 13 amino acids. Per germline, CDR1 SNHLY and CDR2 FYNNEI. Trimming shortened V by 3 bases and J by 7 bases, and 12 bases separated the two germline ends. The whole variable domain, filled in from reference TRBV2 and TRBJ1-1, reads EPEVTQTPSHQVTQMGQEVILRCVPISNHLYFYWYRQILGQKVEFLVSFYNNEISEKSEIFDDQFSVERPDGSNFTLKIRSTKLEDSAMYFCASSEPARIEAFFGQGTRLTVV.

The chain couples TRBV4-1 to TRBJ1-2; D is uncertain. The CDR3 loop spans 16 amino acids. Between the trimmed V and J ends, which lost 0 bases and 5 bases, there was a span of 16 bases. The germline gives CDR1 MGHRA, CDR2 YSYEKL. As DNA, the CDR3 is TGCGCCAGCAGCCAAGAGATCCGGGCCCGACCTTATGGCTACACCTTC. Its translation: CASSQEIRARPYGYTF.

The J gene is TRBJ1-1, the V gene TRBV5-4, with TRBD1 matching 11 bases. The CDR3 runs 15 residues. Germline-derived CDR1 and CDR2 are SGHNT and YYREEE (reference sequence). J lost 7 bases, V lost 2 bases, and 7 bases had no gene match. The CDR3, as DNA: TGTGCCAGCAGCTTTTTCCGGGACAGGGGGTTTGAAGCTTTCTTT. Translated, it gives CASSFFRDRGFEAFF.

The rearrangement uses TRBV7-6 and TRBJ2-2; D may match TRBD1 or TRBD2 (5 bases each). Trimming stripped 5 bases from V and 7 bases from J, with 14 bases between. The CDR3 totals 14 residues. Germline-derived CDR1 and CDR2 are SGHVS and FNYEAQ. CDR3 amino acids: CASSPPGGGGELFF. The CDR3 DNA reads as TGTGCCAGCAGCCCGCCTGGGGGTGGCGGGGAGCTGTTTTTT.

The V gene is TRBV11-1, the J gene TRBJ1-1; D is unclear. The V gene's germline CDR1 is SGHAT and CDR2 FQDESV (reference sequence). The CDR3 covers 12 residues. The germline V and J ends were trimmed by 5 bases and 7 bases, with 11 bases remaining between them. Here the CDR3 reads CASSVGLFEAFF. The DNA of the CDR3 is TGTGCCAGCAGCGTTGGGCTTTTTGAAGCTTTCTTT. Full variable domain (remainder filled in from reference TRBV11-1 and TRBJ1-1): EAEVAQSPRYKITEKSQAVAFWCDPISGHATLYWYRQILGQGPELLVQFQDESVVDDSQLPKDRFSAERLKGVDSTLKIQPAELGDSAMYLCASSVGLFEAFFGQGTRLTVV.

V gene TRBV29-1 combines with J gene TRBJ1-1, with TRBD1 identical over 10 bases. CDR1 and CDR2 from the germline V gene are SQVTM and ANQGSEA. The CDR3 loop spans 14 amino acids. Germline trimming cut 7 bases from V and 5 bases from J; bases unmatched to any gene: 10. CDR3 sequence: CSAWVGTGVTEAFF. The DNA of the CDR3 is TGCAGCGCCTGGGTGGGGACAGGGGTTACTGAAGCTTTCTTT.

This CDR3 reads CASSFSDTGELFF. The CDR3 coding sequence is TGTGCCAGCAGCTTTTCGGACACCGGGGAGCTGTTTTTT. The chain combines TRBV11-3 with TRBJ2-2; D gene ambiguous. The ends were cut back, 3 bases at V and 3 bases at J, with 5 bases in the middle. Looked up from germline, CDR1 is SGHNT and CDR2 is YENEEA. The CDR3 spans 13 residues.

This chain connects TRBV9 to TRBJ1-5, with 8 bases lining up with TRBD1. With 4 bases clipped from V and 6 bases from J, the junction kept 6 bases outside the gene matches. The CDR3 contains 14 residues. Germline CDR1 SGDLS, CDR2 YYNGEE. The DNA of the CDR3 is TGTGCCAGCAGCCTACGCGGACAGGGTCAGCCCCAGCATTTT. Amino acid sequence: CASSLRGQGQPQHF.